This TCR beta chain was identified during a study of T-cell memory formation after mild COVID-19. Per germline, CDR1 LGHNA and CDR2 YSLEER. The V gene lost 4 bases and the J gene lost 8 bases, with 15 bases spanning the gap. The length of the CDR3 is 14 residues. MiXCR, run by TCRdb on the 5' RACE reads, gives a single entry per CDR3 protein. This sample has 360,000 or so distinct CDR3 sequences; approximately 29% occur once, and the top ten carry about 13%. General study points: Clones contracting over day 15 to 85 were CD4/CD8 balanced, with later expanders leaning CD4+. Of the contracting clones, CD4+ ones lay mainly in CM and EM, and CD8+ ones in EMRA.

This clonotype has only a few counts. The antigen is unknown. The chain has TRBV4-3 and TRBJ2-4, with D perhaps matching TRBD2 (5 bases). Sequenced: PBMCs or a T cell subset sorted from them (not recorded which). This clonotype was sampled from an adult woman who had mild COVID-19 (a few samples of this study predate the infection). Cell type and time point are not known. CDR3 nucleotides: TGCGCCAGCAGCCCCTCAGGACGGGGTGACATTCAGTACTTC. It translates to CASSPSGRGDIQYF.